The text below deals with one T cell receptor beta chain. The specificity of this receptor is unknown. No qualities accompany the bases; no much larger clone lies one base away. Each donor gave one peripheral blood draw, averaging roughly 100 mL, which was collected into heparinised tubes. Naive, central memory, regulatory and stem cell-like memory CD4+ T cells were sorted on a BD FACSAria II using a panel including CD45RO, CCR7, CD25, CD127, CD95 and CD27. All sorted populations exceeded 98% purity. PBMCs were isolated immediately by Lymphoprep density gradient centrifugation and stained directly without culture. Samples were stained and sorted in pairs, with one healthy donor and one patient per experiment, so that batch effects were minimized. This entry belongs to a study of beta chain features in type 1 diabetes (dated by TCRdb to 2016 to 2019). Background for the entire study: No differences in mean age, gender distribution, total cell number or subset yield were found between patients and healthy donors. A total of under 120,000,000 sorted cells were examined across all samples, and RNA yield correlated strongly with the number of cells per subset. Regulatory and stem cell-like memory subsets were obtained from only 8 patients and roughly eight healthy donors, while naive and central memory subsets were obtained from all 30 or so donors. In the study, TCRB repertoires of sorted circulating CD4+ T cell subsets from recently diagnosed type 1 diabetes patients were compared with those of matched healthy donors. Study-wide findings and limitations: A moderate but significant shortening of TCRB CDR3 length was observed in type 1 diabetes patients in all four CD4+ subsets. PCR may preferentially amplify shorter templates, but because patient and control samples were amplified and corrected together, any resulting skew would affect both groups equally. Naive, central memory and regulatory TCRB repertoires appeared more similar among patients than among healthy donors. At VDJ recombination sites, patients with type 1 diabetes made fewer insertions and deleted more nucleotides, a pattern implying thymic rearrangement abnormalities. HLA sub-analyses involved small numbers of individuals, so any influence of HLA type on TCRB rearrangement remained unresolved. Because cDNA rather than genomic DNA was sequenced, highly expressing activated cells could have been over-represented, although no difference in activation and CD3 levels was found between groups.

The High Capacity cDNA Reverse Transcription Kit was used to reverse transcribe all of the isolated RNA, meaning that expressed TCRB transcripts were what got sequenced. Deep immunoSEQ sequencing was performed on naive, central memory and regulatory T cell samples, with an average of roughly 3.5 million total reads per sample. Sorted cells were lysed in RLT buffer, and RNA was extracted using DNase-treated RNeasy Micro or Mini kits according to cell number. To prevent cross-contamination, every cell subset was processed on its own, while patient and healthy donor samples were processed together. Using the immunoSEQ multiplex PCR, TCRB sequences were amplified from cDNA into 87-bp fragments spanning the CDR3 region. The amplicons were sequenced using the Illumina HiSeq platform. The study's processing was this. Synthetic template baselines were used to correct PCR bias computationally, reads within Hamming distance 2 were collapsed, and singletons that could not be merged were discarded. Reads were aligned against IMGT to assign V, D and J genes, CDR3 length and insertions or deletions at six rearrangement sites. Clonotype counts were normalized to sorted cell number within each subset before computing true diversity and Gini coefficients with the tcR R package. Repertoire sharing was quantified using the overlap coefficient calculated on TCRB nucleotide sequences. TCRdb limited this immuneACCESS table to in-frame rearrangements with V and J called. A share of clones is missing; checked studies link under half to unresolved V genes, and the rest is unexplained. V, J and clone size derive from that table, while D and trimming were established from the DNA sequence. The sample table records roughly 300,000 clones; approximately 14% of these occur just once. The top ten hold under 8.5% of the sample.

Including the terminal cysteine and phenylalanine, the CDR3 comprises 13 residues. Of the read, only the CDR3 DNA is kept; its 39 bases are in frame from base 1. V is shortened by 2 bases, J by 2 bases, and the region joining them spans 4 bases. This TCR was sampled from a man aged 25 to 45 in good health. Here the chain combines TRBV23-1 and TRBJ1-3, with the D gene not clear enough to name. TRBV23-1 carries the ORF label, with uncertain function. Sequencing was done on a sample of central memory CD4+ T cells from blood. In nucleotides, the sequence is TGCGCCAGCAGTCAAAAGGCTGGAAACACCATATATTTT. The resulting protein is CASSQKAGNTIYF.